These T cell receptor beta chains were read from a single sample in a study of blood T cells in healthy people across ages. TCRdb re-called the 5' RACE reads with MiXCR, one entry per CDR3 protein. This table has about 1.6 million distinct CDR3 sequences, about 32% appearing once. The sequenced sample was blood. The receptors were gathered from a woman in her 30s in good health. CDR3s include the opening cysteine and the closing phenylalanine or tryptophan. A D gene is named only where the DNA matches it firmly. Clone size, where shown, is once, few, many, or a class for clones that have expanded.

>.|TRBJ1-1|few|TRBV27
CASSLYPLTEAFF
TGTGCCAGCAGTTTGTATCCCTTAACTGAAGCTTTCTTT
>.|TRBJ2-3|.|TRBV6-5
CASSTFRRGSVDTQYF
TGTGCCAGCAGTACCTTTCGTCGGGGGAGCGTGGATACGCAGTATTTT
>TRBD2|TRBJ2-5|few|TRBV29-1
CSVFPREDQETQYF
TGCAGCGTTTTTCCCCGGGAGGATCAAGAGACCCAGTACTTC
>.|TRBJ2-1|many|TRBV6-5
CASSRLSSNEQFF
TGTGCCAGCAGTAGACTGAGCAGCAATGAGCAGTTCTTC
>.|TRBJ2-5|.|TRBV3-1
CASSPRRQLQETQYF
TGTGCCAGCAGCCCCCGGAGACAGCTCCAAGAGACCCAGTACTTC
>.|TRBJ2-3|few|TRBV12-3/TRBV12-4
CASSLPRGSSTDTQYF
TGTGCCAGCAGTTTGCCCAGGGGAAGTAGCACAGATACGCAGTATTTT
>.|TRBJ2-7|few|TRBV9
CASSPWGRVNSYEQYF
TGTGCCAGCAGCCCTTGGGGACGAGTAAATTCCTACGAGCAGTACTTC
>.|TRBJ2-7|.|TRBV27
CASSFRWNLEQYF
TGTGCCAGCAGTTTTCGTTGGAATCTGGAGCAGTACTTC
>.|TRBJ2-3|once|TRBV7-3
CASSLIGAGVSPTDRQYF
TGTGCCAGCAGCTTAATTGGGGCCGGGGTCTCCCCCACAGATAGGCAGTATTTT
>.|TRBJ2-1|few|TRBV11-1
CASSLEDQLAYNEQFF
TGTGCCAGCAGCTTAGAAGACCAACTAGCCTACAATGAGCAGTTCTTC
>.|TRBJ2-1|few|TRBV10-3
CAISQGGRGEQFF
TGTGCCATCAGTCAGGGCGGCAGGGGTGAGCAGTTCTTC
>.|TRBJ2-1|few|TRBV7-8
CASGTRGGNNEQFF
TGTGCCAGCGGGACAAGGGGAGGCAACAATGAGCAGTTCTTC
>TRBD2|TRBJ2-3|.|TRBV3-1
CASSQGGSVVDTQYF
TGTGCCAGCAGCCAAGGCGGGAGTGTTGTAGATACGCAGTATTTT
>.|TRBJ2-7|few|TRBV6-5
CASRNGGAYEQYF
TGTGCCAGCAGAAACGGGGGAGCCTACGAGCAGTACTTC
>.|TRBJ2-6|few|TRBV6-5
CASSYSTASVVRAGANVLTF
TGTGCCAGCAGTTACTCGACGGCTAGCGTTGTACGGGCTGGGGCCAACGTCCTGACTTTC
>TRBD1|TRBJ2-7|.|TRBV2
CASREQGAKQYF
TGTGCCAGCAGAGAACAGGGGGCTAAGCAGTACTTC
>TRBD2|TRBJ2-1|once|TRBV6-1
CASSVGGVDEQFF
TGTGCCAGCAGTGTCGGGGGGGTTGATGAGCAGTTCTTC
>.|TRBJ1-2|once|TRBV21-1
CAGDRSDSGYTF
TGTGCCGGCGACAGGTCAGACAGTGGCTACACCTTC
>.|TRBJ1-3|few|TRBV29-1
CSVGTNGNTIYF
TGCAGCGTCGGGACTAATGGAAACACCATATATTTT
>.|TRBJ2-7|.|TRBV7-2
CASSPSLRSYEQYF
TGTGCCAGCAGCCCATCACTCCGGTCCTACGAGCAGTACTTC
>.|TRBJ2-1|.|TRBV7-2
CASSLARGTRINNEQFF
TGTGCCAGCAGCTTAGCGCGAGGGACAAGGATCAACAATGAGCAGTTCTTC
>.|TRBJ2-3|few|TRBV6-2/TRBV6-3
CASSAPGTTKDTQYF
TGTGCCAGCAGCGCACCCGGGACCACGAAGGATACGCAGTATTTT